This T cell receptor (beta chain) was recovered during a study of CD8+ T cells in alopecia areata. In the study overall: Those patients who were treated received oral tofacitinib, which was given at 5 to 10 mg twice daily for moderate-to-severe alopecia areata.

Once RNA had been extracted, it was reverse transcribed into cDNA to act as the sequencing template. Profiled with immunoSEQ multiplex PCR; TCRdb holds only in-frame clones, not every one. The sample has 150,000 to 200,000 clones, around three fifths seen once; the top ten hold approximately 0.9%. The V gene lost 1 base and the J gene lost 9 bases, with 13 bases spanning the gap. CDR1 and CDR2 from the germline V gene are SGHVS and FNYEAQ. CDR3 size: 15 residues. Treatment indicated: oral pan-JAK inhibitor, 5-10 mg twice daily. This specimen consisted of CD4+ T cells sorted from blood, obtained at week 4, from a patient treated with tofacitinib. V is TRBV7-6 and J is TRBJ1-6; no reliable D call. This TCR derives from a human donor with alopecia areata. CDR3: CASSLGTGRSSPLHF. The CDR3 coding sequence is TGTGCCAGCAGCTTAGGGACGGGGAGGAGTTCACCCCTCCACTTT.